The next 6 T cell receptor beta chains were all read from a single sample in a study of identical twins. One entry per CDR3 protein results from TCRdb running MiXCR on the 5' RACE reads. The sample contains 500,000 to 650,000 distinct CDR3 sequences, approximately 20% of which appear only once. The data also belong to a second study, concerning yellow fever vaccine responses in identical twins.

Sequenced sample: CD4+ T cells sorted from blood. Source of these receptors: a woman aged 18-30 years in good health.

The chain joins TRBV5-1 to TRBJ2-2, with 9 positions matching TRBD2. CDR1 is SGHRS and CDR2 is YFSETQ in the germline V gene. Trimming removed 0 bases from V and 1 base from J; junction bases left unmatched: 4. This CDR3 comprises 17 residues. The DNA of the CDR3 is TGCGCCAGCAGCTTGGACTTAGCGGGAGTGAACACCGGGGAGCTGTTTTTT. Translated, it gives CASSLDLAGVNTGELFF.

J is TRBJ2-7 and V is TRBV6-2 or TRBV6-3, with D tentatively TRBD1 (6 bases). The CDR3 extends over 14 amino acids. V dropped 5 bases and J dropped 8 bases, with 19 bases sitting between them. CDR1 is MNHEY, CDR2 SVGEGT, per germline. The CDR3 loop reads CASSQPPTGLKQYV. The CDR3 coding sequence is TGTGCCAGCAGTCAACCCCCGACAGGTTTGAAGCAGTACGTC.

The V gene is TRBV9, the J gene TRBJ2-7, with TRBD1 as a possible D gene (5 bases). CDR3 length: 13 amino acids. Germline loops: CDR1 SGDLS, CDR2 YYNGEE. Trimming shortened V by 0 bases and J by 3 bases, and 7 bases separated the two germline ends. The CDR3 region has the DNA TGTGCCAGCAGCGTAGACCAGGGCTACGAGCAGTACTTC. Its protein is CASSVDQGYEQYF.

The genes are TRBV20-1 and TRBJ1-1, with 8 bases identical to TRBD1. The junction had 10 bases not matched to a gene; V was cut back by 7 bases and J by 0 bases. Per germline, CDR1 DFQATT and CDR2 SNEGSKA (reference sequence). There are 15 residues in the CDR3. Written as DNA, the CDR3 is TGCAGTGGAGTGGGACAGGTCCTCATGAACACTGAAGCTTTCTTT. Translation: CSGVGQVLMNTEAFF.

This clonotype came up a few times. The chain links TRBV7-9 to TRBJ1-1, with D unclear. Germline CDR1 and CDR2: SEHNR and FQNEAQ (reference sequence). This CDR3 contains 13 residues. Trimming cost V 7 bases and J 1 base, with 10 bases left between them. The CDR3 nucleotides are TGTGCCAGCAATCGGCAAGAGAACACTGAAGCTTTCTTT. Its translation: CASNRQENTEAFF.

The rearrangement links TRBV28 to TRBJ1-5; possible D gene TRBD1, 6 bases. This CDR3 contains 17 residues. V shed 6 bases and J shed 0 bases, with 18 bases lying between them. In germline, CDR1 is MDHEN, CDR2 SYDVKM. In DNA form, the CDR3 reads TGTGCCAGCAGCCGGGTAGGGGGACGGTATAGCAATCAGCCCCAGCATTTT. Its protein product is CASSRVGGRYSNQPQHF.